Below, 19 T cell receptor beta chains from the same sample are listed, as sequenced in a study of blood T cell repertoires in COVID-19. Here immunoSEQ multiplex PCR was the method, and the copy in TCRdb shows in-frame clones only, minus some. The sample shows 150,000 to 200,000 clones, 88% of them seen only once. Sequences were obtained from peripheral blood. The receptors were sampled from a man in his 60s with acute or convalescent COVID-19.

The V and J genes are TRBV18 and TRBJ1-3, with TRBD1 as a possible D gene (5 bases). The CDR3 has 15 amino acids. CDR1 and CDR2 (germline): KGHSH, LQKENI. V shed 1 base and J shed 1 base, with 8 bases lying between them. CDR3 DNA: TGTGCCAGCTCACCACAGACAGCATCTGGAAACACCATATATTTT. Translated, it gives CASSPQTASGNTIYF.

The rearrangement joins TRBV7-2 to TRBJ1-2; weak D call: TRBD1 (5 bases). Germline V gives CDR1 SGHTA, CDR2 FQGNSA. V was pared by 8 bases and J by 8 bases, with 21 bases between. The CDR3 contains 14 residues. DNA for the CDR3: TGTGCCAGCGGGTCCCGGACGGGGGTGGACGGCTACACCTTC. It yields the protein CASGSRTGVDGYTF.

The rearrangement links TRBV9 to TRBJ2-1; 9 bases match TRBD2. Germline values: CDR1 SGDLS, CDR2 YYNGEE. This CDR3 has 14 residues. Trimming at V came to 6 bases and at J to 10 bases, leaving 11 bases not matched to a gene. This CDR3 is CASTFSGGSAEQFF. DNA of the CDR3: TGTGCCAGCACCTTTAGCGGGGGAAGTGCGGAGCAGTTCTTC.

The chain combines TRBV9 with TRBJ1-4; TRBD1 agrees at 9 bases. The CDR3 consists of 16 residues. The germline V gene has CDR1 SGDLS and CDR2 YYNGEE. Unmatched junction bases numbered 5, after V lost 3 bases and J lost 2 bases. The CDR3 region has the DNA TGTGCCAGCAGCGCTACAGGGGGCACGACTAATGAAAAACTGTTTTTT. Encoded protein: CASSATGGTTNEKLFF.

The J gene is TRBJ1-2, the V gene TRBV11-3; D is undetermined. Germline V gene sequence: CDR1 SGHNT, CDR2 YENEEA. V gave up 5 bases and J gave up 4 bases, with 14 bases separating them. The CDR3 length is 14 residues. The CDR3 loop reads CASSTDGVGYGYTF. CDR3 DNA sequence: TGTGCCAGCAGCACCGACGGGGTGGGCTATGGCTACACCTTC.

V gene TRBV7-3 combines with J gene TRBJ1-3, with TRBD1 identical over 7 bases. The length of the CDR3 is 14 residues. The trim removed 5 bases at V and 9 bases at J, leaving 10 bases unmatched. The germline CDR1 and CDR2 sequences are SGHTA and FQGTGA. CDR3 in DNA: TGTGCCAGCAGCCCACGGCAGGGGGGTGGCACCATATATTTT. Translation gives CASSPRQGGGTIYF.

The chain carries TRBV11-2 and TRBJ1-2, with no clear D. V shed 7 bases and J shed 0 bases, with 15 bases lying between them. CDR1 and CDR2 from the germline V gene are SGHAT and FQNNGV. This CDR3 spans 15 amino acids. CDR3 coding DNA: TGTGCCAGCAACCATCGGGGAAGAGCTAACTATGGCTACACCTTC. Translated, it gives CASNHRGRANYGYTF.

V is TRBV6-5 and J is TRBJ1-5, with a weak D call TRBD1 (5 bases). The CDR3 totals 15 residues. Germline-derived CDR1 and CDR2 are MNHEY and SVGAGI. With 6 bases removed from V and 3 bases from J, the gap between germline ends came to 15 bases. This chain's CDR3 is CASSRGGQYNQPQHF. CDR3 coding DNA: TGTGCCAGCAGCCGCGGGGGTCAATACAATCAGCCCCAGCATTTT.

The V gene is TRBV7-3, the J gene TRBJ2-3; TRBD1 matches at 12 bases. Per the germline V gene, CDR1 is SGHTA and CDR2 is FQGTGA. Unmatched junction bases numbered 3, after V lost 2 bases and J lost 3 bases. This CDR3 comprises 16 residues. This CDR3 is CASSLGTGGRTDTQYF. Here the CDR3 DNA reads TGTGCCAGCAGCTTAGGGACAGGGGGCAGAACAGATACGCAGTATTTT.

J is TRBJ1-1 and V is TRBV18; 8 bases match TRBD1. Looked up from germline, CDR1 is KGHSH and CDR2 is LQKENI. CDR3 size: 14 residues. Trimming removed 4 bases from V and 4 bases from J; junction bases left unmatched: 5. CDR3 amino acids: CASSLGQGPTEAFF. As DNA, the CDR3 is TGTGCCAGCTCACTCGGACAGGGTCCCACTGAAGCTTTCTTT.

The genes are TRBV6-5 and TRBJ2-1, with 7 nucleotides matching TRBD1. This CDR3 is 12 amino acids long. In germline, CDR1 is MNHEY, CDR2 SVGAGI. V was clipped by 6 bases and J by 12 bases; unmatched bases: 8. This chain's CDR3 is CASSDRVLRQFF. The CDR3 DNA sequence: TGTGCCAGCAGCGACAGGGTTCTCCGGCAGTTCTTC.

The CDR3 DNA is TGCAGCGCCCACCCACTAGACCCCACAGATACGCAGTATTTT. Protein: CSAHPLDPTDTQYF. The gene calls are TRBV29-1 and TRBJ2-3; possibly TRBD2 for D (5 bases). Germline V gene sequence: CDR1 SQVTM, CDR2 ANQGSEA. Trimming stripped 7 bases from V and 2 bases from J, with 16 bases between. The CDR3 is 14 amino acids.

The chain uses TRBV14 and TRBJ1-2; no definite D call. Germline CDR1 and CDR2: SGHDN and FVKESK. There are 13 residues in the CDR3. Trimming cost V 4 bases and J 5 bases, with 11 bases left between them. The CDR3 nucleotides read TGTGCCAGCAGCCCCGGGGAGGGATATGGCTACACCTTC. The encoded protein is CASSPGEGYGYTF.

The genes are TRBV28 and TRBJ1-4, with D hard to call. With 1 base removed from V and 7 bases from J, the gap between germline ends came to 7 bases. Germline CDR1 and CDR2: MDHEN and SYDVKM. CDR3 size: 13 residues. DNA of the CDR3: TGTGCCAGCAGTTTATTTTCGGGTGAAAAACTGTTTTTT. It specifies CASSLFSGEKLFF.

This chain uses TRBV3-1 (or the pseudogene TRBV3-2) with TRBJ2-1; 10 positions agree with TRBD2. The CDR3 totals 17 residues. J was trimmed by 1 base and V by 6 bases; bases with no gene match: 9. Germline V gene lookup returns CDR1 LGHDT and CDR2 YNNKEL (reference sequence). The CDR3 region is CASSSPGLASSYNEQFF. The CDR3 region has the DNA TGTGCCAGCAGTTCTCCGGGACTAGCGTCTTCCTACAATGAGCAGTTCTTC.

The chain combines TRBV27 with TRBJ1-2, with TRBD1 as a possible D gene (5 bases). The ends were cut back, 3 bases at V and 4 bases at J, with 12 bases in the middle. Germline V gene lookup returns CDR1 MNHEY and CDR2 SMNVEV (reference sequence). The CDR3 is 14 amino acids. The CDR3 loop reads CASSFKGVGYGYTF. CDR3 nucleotides: TGTGCCAGCAGTTTTAAAGGGGTTGGCTATGGCTACACCTTC.

The V call is TRBV7-2, the J call TRBJ2-5, with 7 bases aligning to TRBD2. Trimming took 4 bases from V and 3 from J; bases not matched to a gene: 11. The CDR3 has 16 amino acids. CDR1 is SGHTA and CDR2 is FQGNSA in the germline V gene. This chain's CDR3 is CASSSVVGGWEETQYF. CDR3 sequence (DNA): TGTGCCAGCAGCTCGGTGGTCGGGGGGTGGGAAGAGACCCAGTACTTC.

This chain uses TRBV9 with TRBJ2-5, with TRBD2 matching over 11 bases. The CDR3 runs to 15 residues. V lost 0 bases and J lost 6; bases outside the gene matches: 4. Germline CDR1 and CDR2: SGDLS and YYNGEE. The CDR3 DNA is TGTGCCAGCAGCGTAGCGCTAGCGGGGGGTCAGACCCAGTACTTC. Amino acid sequence: CASSVALAGGQTQYF.

This chain joins TRBV4-3 and TRBJ1-6; tentatively, D is TRBD1 (5 bases). With 4 bases removed from V and 10 bases from J, the gap between germline ends came to 14 bases. The CDR3 has 14 amino acids. Germline V gene lookup returns CDR1 LGHNA and CDR2 YSLEER. CDR3 in DNA: TGCGCCAGCAGCCGAGACCAGGGAGGGTCACCCCTCCACTTT. Its translation: CASSRDQGGSPLHF.